This T cell receptor beta chain stems from a study of blood T cell repertoires in COVID-19. Sequencing used immunoSEQ multiplex PCR; TCRdb keeps in-frame clones, though not all of them. The sample comprises approximately 60,000 clones, over 75% of which are singletons, and around 6.9% rests with the top ten. The V end was cut by 1 base, the J end by 0 bases, with 7 bases between. The CDR3 is 16 residues long. Germline V gene sequence: CDR1 LNHDA, CDR2 SQIVND (reference sequence). The genes are TRBV19 and TRBJ2-6, with D hard to call. The sample comprised peripheral blood. This sequence originates from a man aged 55 to 70 with active or convalescent COVID-19. DNA for the CDR3: TGTGCCAGTAGTATAGTAACGAGCTCTGGGGCCAACGTCCTGACTTTC. Residues: CASSIVTSSGANVLTF.